This TCR beta chain emerged from a study of blood T cell repertoires in COVID-19. Looking at the study overall: The cDNA or gDNA used as material had been derived from T cells, B-cell-depleted T cells, or PBMCs.

This clone showed up just once. The Seattle site enrolled patients during active infection and followed them longitudinally. The germline CDR1 and CDR2 sequences are MNHEY and SVGEGT. The length of the CDR3 is 15 residues. Trimming cost V 6 bases and J 5 bases; bases outside gene matches: 10. In the authors' methods: The authors estimated nucleated cell counts from reference gene primer amplification. Repertoires were generated with immunoSEQ multiplex PCR, while TCRdb's copy carries only in-frame clones and drops some. The V and J calls and the clone size are those of that table, but D and trimming were determined from the DNA. The sample lists about 120,000 clones, around 83% occurring once.

The V and J genes are TRBV6-2 or TRBV6-3 and TRBJ1-5; 7 bases agree with TRBD1. The receptor was derived from a woman aged 55-75 years with COVID-19, enrolled during active disease. Sample: peripheral blood. This CDR3 is CASSPPGDRDQPQHF. In DNA, the CDR3 is TGTGCCAGCAGCCCCCCCGGTGACAGGGATCAGCCCCAGCATTTT.